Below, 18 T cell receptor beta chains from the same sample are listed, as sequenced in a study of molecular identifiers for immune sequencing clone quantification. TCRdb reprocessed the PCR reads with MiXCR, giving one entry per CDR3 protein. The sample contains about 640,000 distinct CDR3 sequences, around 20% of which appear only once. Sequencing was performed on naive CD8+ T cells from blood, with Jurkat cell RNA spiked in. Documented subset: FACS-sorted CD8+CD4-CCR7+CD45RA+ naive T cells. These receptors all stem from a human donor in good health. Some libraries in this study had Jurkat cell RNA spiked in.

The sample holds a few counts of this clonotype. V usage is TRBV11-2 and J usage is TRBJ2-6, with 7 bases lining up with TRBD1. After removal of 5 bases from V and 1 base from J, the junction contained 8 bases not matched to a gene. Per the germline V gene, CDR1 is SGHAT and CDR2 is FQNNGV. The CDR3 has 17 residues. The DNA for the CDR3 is TGTGCCAGCAGCCCCTGGACAGGAGCGTCTGGGGCCAACGTCCTGACTTTC. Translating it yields CASSPWTGASGANVLTF.

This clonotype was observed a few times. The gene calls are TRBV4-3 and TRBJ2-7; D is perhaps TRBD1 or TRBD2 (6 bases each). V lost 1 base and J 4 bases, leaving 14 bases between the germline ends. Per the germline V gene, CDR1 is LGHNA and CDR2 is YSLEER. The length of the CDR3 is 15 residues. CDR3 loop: CASSQGRGARYEQYF. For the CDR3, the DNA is TGCGCCAGCAGCCAAGGTAGGGGGGCAAGGTACGAGCAGTACTTC.

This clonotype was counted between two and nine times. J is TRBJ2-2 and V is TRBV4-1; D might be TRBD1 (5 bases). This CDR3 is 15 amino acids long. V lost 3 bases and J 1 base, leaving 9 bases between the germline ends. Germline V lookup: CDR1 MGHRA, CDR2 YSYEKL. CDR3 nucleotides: TGCGCCAGCAGCCAGGAAGGACAGAACACCGGGGAGCTGTTTTTT. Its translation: CASSQEGQNTGELFF.

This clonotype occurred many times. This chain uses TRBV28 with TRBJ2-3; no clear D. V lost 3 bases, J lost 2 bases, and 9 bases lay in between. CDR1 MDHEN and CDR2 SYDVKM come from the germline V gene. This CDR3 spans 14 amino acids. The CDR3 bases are TGTGCCAGCAGTTTCTCATCCCACACAGATACGCAGTATTTT. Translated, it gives CASSFSSHTDTQYF.

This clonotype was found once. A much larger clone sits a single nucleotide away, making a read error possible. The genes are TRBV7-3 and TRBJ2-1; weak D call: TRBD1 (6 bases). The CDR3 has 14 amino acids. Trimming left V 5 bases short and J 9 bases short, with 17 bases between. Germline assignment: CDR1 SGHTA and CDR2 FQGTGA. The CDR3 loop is CASSPLGGEGEQFF. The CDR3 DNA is TGTGCCAGCAGCCCCCTAGGGGGTGAGGGTGAGCAGTTCTTC.

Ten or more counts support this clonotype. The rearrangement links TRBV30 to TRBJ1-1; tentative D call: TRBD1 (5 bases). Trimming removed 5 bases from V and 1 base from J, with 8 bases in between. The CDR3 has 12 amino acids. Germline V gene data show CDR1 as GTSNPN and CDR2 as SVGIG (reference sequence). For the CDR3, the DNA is TGTGCCTGGGACAGACAGAACACTGAAGCTTTCTTT. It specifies CAWDRQNTEAFF. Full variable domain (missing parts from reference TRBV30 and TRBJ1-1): SQTIHQWPATLVQPVGSPLSLECTVEGTSNPNLYWYRQAAGRGLQLLFYSVGIGQISSEVPQNLSASRPQDRQFILSSKKLLLSDSGFYLCAWDRQNTEAFFGQGTRLTVV.

CDR3 protein: CAGRRQGEYDNEQFF. The DNA for the CDR3 is TGTGCCGGCAGACGACAGGGGGAATACGACAATGAGCAGTTCTTC. This chain connects TRBV5-3 to TRBJ2-1, with TRBD1 identical over 9 bases. TRBV5-3 is assigned to the ORF class and has an uncertain function. This CDR3 spans 15 amino acids. V gave up 10 bases and J gave up 5 bases; unmatched junction bases: 13.

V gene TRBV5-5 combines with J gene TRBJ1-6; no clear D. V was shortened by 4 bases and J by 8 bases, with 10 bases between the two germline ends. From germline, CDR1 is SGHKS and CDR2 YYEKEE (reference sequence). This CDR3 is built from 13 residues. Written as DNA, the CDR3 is TGTGCCAGCAGCGCGGGGAGTCATTCACCCCTCCACTTT. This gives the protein CASSAGSHSPLHF. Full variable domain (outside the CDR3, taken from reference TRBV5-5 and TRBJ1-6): DAGVTQSPTHLIKTRGQQVTLRCSPISGHKSVSWYQQVLGQGPQFIFQYYEKEERGRGNFPDRFSARQFPNYSSELNVNALLLGDSALYLCASSAGSHSPLHFGNGTRLTVT.

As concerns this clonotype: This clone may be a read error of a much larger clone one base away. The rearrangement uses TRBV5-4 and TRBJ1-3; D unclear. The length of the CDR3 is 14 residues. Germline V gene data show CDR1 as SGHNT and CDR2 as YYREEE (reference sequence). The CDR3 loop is CASNLADSGNTIYF. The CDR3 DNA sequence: TGTGCCAGCAACTTGGCAGACTCTGGAAACACCATATATTTT.

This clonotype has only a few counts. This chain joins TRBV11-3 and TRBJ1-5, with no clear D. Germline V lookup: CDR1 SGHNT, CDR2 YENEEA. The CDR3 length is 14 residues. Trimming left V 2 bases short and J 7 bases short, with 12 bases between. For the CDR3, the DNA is TGTGCCAGCAGCTTAATGGAGGTCGGGCAGCCCCAGCATTTT. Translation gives CASSLMEVGQPQHF.

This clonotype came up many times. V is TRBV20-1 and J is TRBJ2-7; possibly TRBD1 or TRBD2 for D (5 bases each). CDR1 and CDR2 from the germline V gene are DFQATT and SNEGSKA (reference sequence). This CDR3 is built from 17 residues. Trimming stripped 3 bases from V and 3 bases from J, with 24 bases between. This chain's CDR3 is CSASITSQVGVYYEQYF. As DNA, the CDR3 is TGCAGTGCTAGCATTACCTCCCAGGTGGGGGTTTACTACGAGCAGTACTTC.

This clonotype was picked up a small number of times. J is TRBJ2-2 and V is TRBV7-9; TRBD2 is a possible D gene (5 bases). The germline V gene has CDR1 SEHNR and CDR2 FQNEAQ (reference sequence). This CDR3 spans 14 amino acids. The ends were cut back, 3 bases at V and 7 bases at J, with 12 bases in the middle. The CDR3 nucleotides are TGTGCCAGCAGCTTTAGTGTCGCGGGCGGGGAGCTGTTTTTT. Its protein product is CASSFSVAGGELFF.

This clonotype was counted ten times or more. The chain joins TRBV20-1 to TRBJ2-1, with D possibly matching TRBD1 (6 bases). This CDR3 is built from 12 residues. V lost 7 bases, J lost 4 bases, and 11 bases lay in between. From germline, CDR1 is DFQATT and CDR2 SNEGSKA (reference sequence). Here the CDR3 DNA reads TGCAGTGGGACAGAAGAGTACAATGAGCAGTTCTTC. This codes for CSGTEEYNEQFF.

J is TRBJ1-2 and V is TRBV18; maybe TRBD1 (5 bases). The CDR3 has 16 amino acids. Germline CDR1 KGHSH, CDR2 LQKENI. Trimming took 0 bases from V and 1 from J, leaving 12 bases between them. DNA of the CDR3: TGTGCCAGCTCACCACCGAGGAGGGACCTTAACTATGGCTACACCTTC. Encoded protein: CASSPPRRDLNYGYTF.

CDR3 sequence reads: CASSFTGTENLFGNTIYF. DNA for the CDR3: TGTGCCAGCAGCTTCACCGGGACAGAGAATCTCTTCGGAAACACCATATATTTT. The rearrangement joins TRBV13 to TRBJ1-3, with 7 nucleotides matching TRBD1. With V trimmed by 3 bases and J by 4 bases, 15 bases remained unmatched. Germline V gene data show CDR1 as PRHDT and CDR2 as FYEKMQ (reference sequence). The CDR3 extends over 18 amino acids.

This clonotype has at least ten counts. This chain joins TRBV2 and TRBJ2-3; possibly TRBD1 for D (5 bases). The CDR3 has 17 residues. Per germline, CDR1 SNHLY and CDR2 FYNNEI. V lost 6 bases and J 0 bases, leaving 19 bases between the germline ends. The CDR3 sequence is CASRRIDRATSTDTQYF. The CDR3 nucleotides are TGTGCCAGCAGACGGATAGACAGAGCTACTAGCACAGATACGCAGTATTTT.

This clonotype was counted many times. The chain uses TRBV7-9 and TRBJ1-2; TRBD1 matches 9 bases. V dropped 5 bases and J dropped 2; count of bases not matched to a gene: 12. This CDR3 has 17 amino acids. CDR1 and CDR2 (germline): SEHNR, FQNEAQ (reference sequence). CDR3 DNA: TGTGCCAGCAGCCCAAGGACAGGGGAGTGGACGAACTATGGCTACACCTTC. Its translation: CASSPRTGEWTNYGYTF.

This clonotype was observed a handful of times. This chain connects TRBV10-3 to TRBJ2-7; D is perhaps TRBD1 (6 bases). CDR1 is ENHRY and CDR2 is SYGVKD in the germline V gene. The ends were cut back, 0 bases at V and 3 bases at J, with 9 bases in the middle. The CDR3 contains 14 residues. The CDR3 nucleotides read TGTGCCATCAGTGAGTCGACAGGCTTCTACGAGCAGTACTTC. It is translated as CAISESTGFYEQYF.